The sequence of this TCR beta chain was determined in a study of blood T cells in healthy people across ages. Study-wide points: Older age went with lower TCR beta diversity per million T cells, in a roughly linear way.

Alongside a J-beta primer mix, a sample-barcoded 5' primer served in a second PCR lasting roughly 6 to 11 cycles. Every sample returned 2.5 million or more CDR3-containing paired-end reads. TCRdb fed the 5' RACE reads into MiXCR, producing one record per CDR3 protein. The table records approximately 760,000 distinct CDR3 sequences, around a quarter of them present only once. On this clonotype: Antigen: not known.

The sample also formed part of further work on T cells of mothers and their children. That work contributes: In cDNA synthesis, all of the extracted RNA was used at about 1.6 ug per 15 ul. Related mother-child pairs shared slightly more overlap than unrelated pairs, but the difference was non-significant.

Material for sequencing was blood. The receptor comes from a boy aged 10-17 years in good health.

In nucleotides, the CDR3 is TGTGCCATCAGTGATGTCAATGGGGATACGCAGTATTTT. Translation gives CAISDVNGDTQYF. The chain uses TRBV10-3 and TRBJ2-3; D is unclear. Germline V gene sequence: CDR1 ENHRY, CDR2 SYGVKD. V shed 3 bases and J shed 6 bases, with 10 bases lying between them. The CDR3 has 13 amino acids.